These 28 T cell receptor beta chains share one sample of origin, sequenced in a study of T-cell memory formation after mild COVID-19. TCRdb re-derived calls from the 5' RACE reads in MiXCR, one entry per CDR3 protein. The table shows some 320,000 distinct CDR3 sequences, with about a sixth occurring only once. The specimen sequenced was PBMCs or a T cell subset sorted from them (not recorded which). Receptor source: a man between 18 and 35 years old who had mild COVID-19 (a few samples of this study predate the infection). Cell type and time point are not known.

This chain connects TRBV19 to TRBJ1-4; possibly TRBD1 for D (5 bases). Trimming removed 8 bases at V and 10 bases at J, with 17 bases between. In germline, CDR1 is LNHDA, CDR2 SQIVND (reference sequence). This CDR3 is 13 amino acids long. CDR3 nucleotide sequence: TGTGCCAGTGGGGAGGGGAGGTCCGGAAAACTGTTTTTT. Translating it yields CASGEGRSGKLFF.

This clonotype was observed a few times. V is TRBV28 and J is TRBJ2-1; 8 nucleotides align to TRBD1. V was clipped by 5 bases and J by 3 bases; unmatched bases: 12. From germline, CDR1 is MDHEN and CDR2 SYDVKM. The length of the CDR3 is 17 residues. In DNA form, the CDR3 reads TGTGCCAGCAGTCCCCTCCCCGGACAGGGTGTCTACAATGAGCAGTTCTTC. Protein: CASSPLPGQGVYNEQFF.

The genes are TRBV7-3 and TRBJ1-1; perhaps TRBD1 as D (6 bases). The germline V and J ends were trimmed by 5 bases and 4 bases, with 14 bases remaining between them. The germline V gene encodes CDR1 SGHTA and CDR2 FQGTGA. The CDR3 spans 14 residues. The CDR3 protein is CASSLQGHSTEAFF. Written as DNA, the CDR3 is TGTGCCAGCAGCCTACAGGGACACAGCACTGAAGCTTTCTTT.

The chain is built from TRBV11-2 and TRBJ2-5, with 10 positions matching TRBD1. This CDR3 has 16 amino acids. Germline V gene lookup returns CDR1 SGHAT and CDR2 FQNNGV. Trimming cost V 5 bases and J 5 bases; bases outside gene matches: 11. In nucleotides, the CDR3 is TGTGCCAGCAGCATCCCGACAGGGGGCCCTAAGGAGACCCAGTACTTC. Its protein is CASSIPTGGPKETQYF. The full variable domain, completed using reference TRBV11-2 and TRBJ2-5, is EAGVAQSPRYKIIEKRQSVAFWCNPISGHATLYWYQQILGQGPKLLIQFQNNGVVDDSQLPKDRFSAERLKGVDSTLKIQPAKLEDSAVYLCASSIPTGGPKETQYFGPGTRLLVL.

This clonotype was counted many times. The rearrangement joins TRBV5-5 to TRBJ2-7, with unresolved D. Germline assignment: CDR1 SGHKS and CDR2 YYEKEE (reference sequence). The CDR3 sequence is 13 residues long. V was trimmed by 3 bases and J by 2 bases, leaving 9 bases between them. The CDR3 DNA reads as TGTGCCAGCAGCTCAAGGAATACCTACGAGCAGTACGTC. It encodes CASSSRNTYEQYV.

This clonotype was observed a handful of times. The chain employs TRBV7-2 and TRBJ2-3, with 7 bases that match TRBD2. The V gene's germline CDR1 is SGHTA and CDR2 FQGNSA. This CDR3 is built from 15 residues. V lost 5 bases, J lost 3 bases, and 8 bases stayed unmatched. CDR3 nucleotide sequence: TGTGCCAGCAGCACCAAGCGGGGTGTGACAGATACGCAGTATTTT. It codes for CASSTKRGVTDTQYF.

The gene calls are TRBV6-2 or TRBV6-3 and TRBJ1-5, with a tentative D call TRBD1 (5 bases). The germline V and J ends were trimmed by 5 bases and 7 bases, with 15 bases remaining between them. Germline assignment: CDR1 MNHEY and CDR2 SVGEGT. This CDR3 contains 14 residues. CDR3 DNA: TGTGCCAGCAGTCCAAATCGCGCAGGGCAGCCCCAGCATTTT. Its protein product is CASSPNRAGQPQHF.

A few counts support this clonotype. The V call is TRBV5-4, the J call TRBJ2-3, with D perhaps assigned TRBD1 or TRBD2 (5 bases each). The CDR3 length is 15 residues. The germline CDR1 and CDR2 sequences are SGHNT and YYREEE (reference sequence). Trimming cost V 4 bases and J 5 bases, with 17 bases left between them. CDR3 in DNA: TGTGCCAGCAGCCGGAATGCCAGGGACGGAGATACGCAGTATTTT. Translating gives CASSRNARDGDTQYF.

This clonotype was counted at least ten times. The chain uses TRBV6-2 or TRBV6-3 and TRBJ2-2, with TRBD1 matching 7 bases. J gave up 3 bases and V 6 bases, and 4 bases lay outside the gene matches. The germline CDR1 and CDR2 sequences are MNHEY and SVGEGT. The CDR3 spans 14 residues. CDR3 DNA: TGTGCCAGCAGAGGGCAGGGGGACACCGGGGAGCTGTTTTTT. Amino acid sequence: CASRGQGDTGELFF.

The table lists this clonotype with a few counts. One end of the junction is discordant with germline, which a read error may explain. The V call is TRBV7-7, the J call TRBJ2-2, with 13 bases lining up with TRBD2. The CDR3 is 16 amino acids. CDR1 is SSHAT and CDR2 is FNYEAQ in the germline V gene (reference sequence). The CDR3 reads CASSFSTSGGTGELFF. In nucleotides, the CDR3 is TGTGCTAGCAGCTTTTCGACTAGCGGGGGGACCGGGGAGCTGTTTTTT.

The chain joins TRBV20-1 to TRBJ2-7, with no clear D. The CDR3 extends over 12 amino acids. Germline V gene data show CDR1 as DFQATT and CDR2 as SNEGSKA (reference sequence). The V gene lost 2 bases and the J gene lost 5 bases, with 10 bases spanning the gap. For the CDR3, the DNA is TGCAGTGCTAGAAACCTAGGGCACGAGCAGTACTTC. This gives the protein CSARNLGHEQYF.

The chain uses TRBV6-1 and TRBJ2-2; possible D gene TRBD1, 8 bases. V was trimmed by 6 bases and J by 6 bases, leaving 17 bases between them. The length of the CDR3 is 15 residues. Germline V gene data show CDR1 as MNHNS and CDR2 as SASEGT. CDR3 protein: CASRVNRGRAGELFF. The CDR3 DNA reads as TGTGCCAGCAGAGTTAACAGGGGGAGGGCCGGGGAGCTGTTTTTT.

This clonotype showed up just a few times. The chain recombines TRBV11-3 with TRBJ2-1; 12 bases line up with TRBD1. V was clipped by 5 bases and J by 7 bases; unmatched bases: 9. The CDR3 covers 16 residues. CDR1 and CDR2 (germline): SGHNT, YENEEA. In nucleotides, the CDR3 is TGTGCCAGCAGCGCGAGGGGACAGGGGGCCAGAAATGAGCAGTTCTTC. Its protein product is CASSARGQGARNEQFF.

The rearrangement joins TRBV14 to TRBJ2-3; no firm D call. The V and J ends lost 4 bases and 8 bases respectively, with 13 bases between them. Per the germline V gene, CDR1 is SGHDN and CDR2 is FVKESK. The CDR3 has 13 residues. CDR3 DNA: TGTGCCAGCAGCCTTAGTAGGTTCCCTACGCAGTATTTT. Its translation is CASSLSRFPTQYF.

This clonotype was picked up one time. Here the CDR3 reads CASSPAGGRGYTF. The CDR3 coding sequence is TGCGCCAGCAGTCCCGCCGGGGGTAGAGGCTACACCTTC. The chain is built from TRBV10-1 and TRBJ1-2, with D maybe TRBD1 (5 bases). Trimming left V 5 bases short and J 8 bases short, with 15 bases between. Germline-derived CDR1 and CDR2 are WNHNN and SYGVQD (reference sequence). The length of the CDR3 is 13 residues.

V usage is TRBV7-8 and J usage is TRBJ2-1, with TRBD1 matching over 8 bases. Losses at the gene ends were 10 bases for V and 11 bases for J; bases not matched to a gene: 19. Germline lookup yields CDR1 SGHVS and CDR2 FQNEAQ. This CDR3 region has 15 residues. Written as DNA, the CDR3 is TGTGCCACTTACCGGGACAGGCTTCCAGGGGTTAAGCAGTTCTTC. The encoded protein is CATYRDRLPGVKQFF.

This clonotype was recorded a few times. The V gene is TRBV29-1, the J gene TRBJ2-7, with 10 bases matching TRBD1. CDR1 is SQVTM and CDR2 is ANQGSEA in the germline V gene. Trimming took 4 bases from V and 5 from J; bases not matched to a gene: 8. The CDR3 sequence is 14 residues long. DNA of the CDR3: TGCAGCGTTGGTGCTCCGGGACAGGGGAACGAGCAGTACTTC. Translating it yields CSVGAPGQGNEQYF.

V and J are TRBV5-5 and TRBJ2-7; 8 bases agree with TRBD1. CDR1 is SGHKS and CDR2 is YYEKEE in the germline V gene (reference sequence). This CDR3 comprises 15 residues. Trimming removed 4 bases from V and 3 bases from J; junction bases left unmatched: 9. CDR3 sequence (DNA): TGTGCCAGCAGCGACCCCGGACAGGGAGGCTACGAGCAGTACGTC. Translation gives CASSDPGQGGYEQYV.

The V gene is TRBV4-1, the J gene TRBJ1-3; D unclear. Looked up from germline, CDR1 is MGHRA and CDR2 is YSYEKL. CDR3 length: 17 amino acids. V lost 1 base and J lost 0, with 13 bases in between. For the CDR3, the DNA is TGCGCCAGCAGCCAAGGGAGGCAGGAGGGCTCTGGAAACACCATATATTTT. This sequence encodes CASSQGRQEGSGNTIYF.

This rearrangement joins TRBV6-2 or TRBV6-3 to TRBJ2-1; 11 nucleotides agree with TRBD2. V shed 10 bases and J 9 bases; nucleotides not matched to a gene: 8. From germline, CDR1 is MNHEY and CDR2 SVGEGT. CDR3 size: 13 residues. CDR3 loop: CATLTSGGVEQFF. The CDR3 nucleotides read TGTGCCACCCTTACTAGCGGGGGAGTTGAGCAGTTCTTC.

This chain links TRBV12-3 or TRBV12-4 with TRBJ2-5, with 10 positions matching TRBD2. V dropped 5 bases and J dropped 7; count of bases not matched to a gene: 13. The CDR3 extends over 16 amino acids. The CDR3 loop is CASSPTTAGGQGTQYF. CDR3 bases: TGTGCCAGCAGTCCCACGACAGCGGGGGGGCAGGGGACCCAGTACTTC.

The chain is built from TRBV9 and TRBJ2-1, with a weak D call TRBD1 (6 bases). This CDR3 has 13 amino acids. Germline loops: CDR1 SGDLS, CDR2 YYNGEE. Trimming took off 0 bases at V and 6 bases at J, with 7 bases between the two ends. The CDR3 here is CASSVARGNEQFF. The CDR3 nucleotides read TGTGCCAGCAGCGTAGCCAGGGGCAATGAGCAGTTCTTC.

This clonotype was counted only a few times. This sequence joins TRBV5-1 and TRBJ2-7; TRBD1 might be the D (6 bases). V was trimmed by 0 bases and J by 4 bases, leaving 14 bases between them. The CDR3 spans 15 residues. CDR1 and CDR2 (germline): SGHRS, YFSETQ. Here the CDR3 DNA reads TGCGCCAGCAGCTTGGACAGGGAATTGTTTTACGAGCAGTACTTC. This sequence encodes CASSLDRELFYEQYF.

This clonotype was counted only a few times. The chain's CDR3 is CASSQVRDRGRGPYEQYF. Here the CDR3 DNA reads TGTGCCAGCAGCCAAGTCAGGGATAGGGGCCGGGGCCCCTACGAGCAGTACTTC. The chain employs TRBV3-1 and TRBJ2-7; D possibly uses TRBD1 or TRBD2 (5 bases each). The CDR3 runs 18 residues. V was trimmed by 1 base and J by 2 bases, leaving 21 bases between them. Germline CDR1 reads LGHDT; CDR2 reads YNNKEL (reference sequence).

The J gene is TRBJ1-2, the V gene TRBV10-3; 7 bases fit TRBD1. The CDR3 runs to 14 residues. With 2 bases clipped from V and 3 bases from J, the junction kept 3 bases outside the gene matches. Germline CDR1 and CDR2: ENHRY and SYGVKD. The CDR3 DNA reads as TGTGCCATCAGTGAGAGGGACAGTGACTATGGCTACACCTTC. Translating it yields CAISERDSDYGYTF.

Many counts were recorded for this clonotype. The rearrangement joins TRBV7-2 to TRBJ2-1; TRBD2 matches at 12 bases. Per the germline V gene, CDR1 is SGHTA and CDR2 is FQGNSA. This CDR3 has 16 residues. Unmatched junction bases numbered 13, after V lost 4 bases and J lost 12 bases. The CDR3 DNA sequence: TGTGCCAGCAGCTCTAGCGGGGGGGCCCTTGTGAGCGGGCAGTTCTTC. This codes for CASSSSGGALVSGQFF.

This clonotype was seen a handful of times. The CDR3 DNA follows: TGTGCCAGCAGCTTGACAATCTTTGGGGTGGAGGAAGCTTTCTTT. Amino acid sequence: CASSLTIFGVEEAFF. The V and J genes are TRBV5-6 and TRBJ1-1; D gene unclear. Per germline, CDR1 SGHDT and CDR2 YYEEEE. The length of the CDR3 is 15 residues. V was shortened by 1 base and J by 8 bases, with 18 bases between the two germline ends.

The rearrangement uses TRBV5-6 and TRBJ2-3, with 11 bases fitting TRBD1. V lost 4 bases, J lost 6 bases, and 13 bases stayed unmatched. The CDR3 spans 17 residues. The germline CDR1 and CDR2 sequences are SGHDT and YYEEEE. CDR3 protein: CASSLGTGGIVKDTQYF. Here the CDR3 DNA reads TGTGCCAGCAGCCTAGGGACAGGGGGGATCGTTAAGGATACGCAGTATTTT.